The 16 T cell receptor beta chains listed next were all sequenced from one sample in a study of Ad26.COV2.S vaccination and SARS-CoV-2 variants. TCRdb's copy holds only in-frame clones and misses some; the assay was immunoSEQ multiplex PCR. The sample yields 300,000 to 350,000 clones, about nine tenths seen once. As for treatment: 19 received Ad26.COV2.S at low or high dose, single or two shots; roughly five received placebo; per-sample allocation not given. Sample collection was performed on day 63 after the first vaccine or placebo injection. The sequenced sample was peripheral blood, obtained in a trial of Ad26.COV2.S vaccine versus placebo. All receptors come from a person aged 18-60 years who received the Ad26.COV2.S COVID-19 vaccine or a placebo.

J is TRBJ2-5 and V is TRBV11-3; 7 bases map to TRBD2. The junction had 5 bases not matched to a gene; V was cut back by 3 bases and J by 4 bases. This CDR3 spans 14 amino acids. Germline-derived CDR1 and CDR2 are SGHNT and YENEEA. The CDR3 reads CASSLRREVETQYF. The CDR3 DNA follows: TGTGCCAGCAGCTTGCGCCGGGAGGTAGAGACCCAGTACTTC.

This chain uses TRBV18 with TRBJ1-2, with no clear D. The CDR3 is 16 residues long. In germline, CDR1 is KGHSH, CDR2 LQKENI. V was cut by 3 bases and J by 0 bases, with 14 bases left in between. The DNA of the CDR3 is TGTGCCAGCTCACCTATAAGAGGACCAGCTAACTATGGCTACACCTTC. This gives the protein CASSPIRGPANYGYTF.

The V gene is TRBV18, the J gene TRBJ2-7; no definite D call. The CDR3 covers 14 residues. Trimming cost V 3 bases and J 0 bases, with 9 bases left between them. Germline assignment: CDR1 KGHSH and CDR2 LQKENI. CDR3 nucleotides: TGTGCCAGCTCACCGGCACAGCACTCCTACGAGCAGTACTTC. This sequence encodes CASSPAQHSYEQYF.

The CDR3 DNA follows: TGTGCCAGCAGCTCGCGGGACAGGGGGTGGCCAGATACGCAGTATTTT. It specifies CASSSRDRGWPDTQYF. The V and J genes are TRBV11-3 and TRBJ2-3; TRBD1 aligns across 11 bases. The CDR3 runs to 16 residues. In germline, CDR1 is SGHNT, CDR2 YENEEA. The J segment lost 4 bases and the V segment lost 4 bases, leaving 7 bases of the junction unmatched.

The rearrangement links TRBV27 to TRBJ2-3, with D tentatively TRBD1 (6 bases). Per the germline V gene, CDR1 is MNHEY and CDR2 is SMNVEV (reference sequence). The CDR3 consists of 14 residues. The V and J ends lost 5 bases and 4 bases respectively, with 13 bases between them. The CDR3 reads CASSPQGFPDTQYF. The CDR3 nucleotides read TGTGCCAGCAGTCCACAGGGCTTCCCAGATACGCAGTATTTT.

This chain links TRBV29-1 with TRBJ2-1, with D unresolved. The CDR3 covers 11 residues. With 5 bases removed from V and 9 bases from J, the gap between germline ends came to 11 bases. The germline V gene has CDR1 SQVTM and CDR2 ANQGSEA. As DNA, the CDR3 is TGCAGCGTTCTCCCGGCCGGTGAGCAGTTCTTC. Its protein is CSVLPAGEQFF.

This chain joins TRBV5-8 and TRBJ2-1; 7 bases match TRBD2. V was pared by 4 bases and J by 9 bases, with 4 bases of the junction left unmatched. The CDR3 spans 12 residues. The germline CDR1 and CDR2 sequences are SGHTS and YDEGEE. The CDR3 is CASSPRGGEQFF. The CDR3, as DNA: TGTGCCAGCAGCCCCCGCGGGGGTGAGCAGTTCTTC.

V is TRBV12-5 and J is TRBJ2-7, with 7 bases identical to TRBD2. CDR3 length equals 16 residues. Losses at the gene ends were 6 bases for V and 2 bases for J; bases not matched to a gene: 13. Germline V gene sequence: CDR1 LGHNT, CDR2 FRNRAP. The CDR3 region is CASGRTGRENTYEQYV. DNA for the CDR3: TGTGCTAGTGGACGTACGGGGAGGGAAAACACCTACGAGCAGTACGTC.

The CDR3 DNA reads as TGTGCCAGTAGTATGAGAGGGATAGGGAGTCAGCCCCAGCATTTT. Amino acids: CASSMRGIGSQPQHF. The V and J genes are TRBV19 and TRBJ1-5, with D unclear. The CDR3 totals 15 residues. Trimming took off 3 bases at V and 6 bases at J, with 15 bases between the two ends. The germline gives CDR1 LNHDA, CDR2 SQIVND (reference sequence).

CDR3 coding DNA: TGTGCCAGCAGCTTAGGTTGGGGAGGGCCCAATGAGCAGTTCTTC. Translating it yields CASSLGWGGPNEQFF. The chain links TRBV5-5 to TRBJ2-1; 7 bases match TRBD2. The V and J ends lost 2 bases and 6 bases, in that order; junction bases with no gene match: 8. The CDR3 consists of 15 residues. The germline V gene encodes CDR1 SGHKS and CDR2 YYEKEE (reference sequence).

This rearrangement joins TRBV27 to TRBJ2-1, with 10 bases fitting TRBD1. The germline CDR1 and CDR2 sequences are MNHEY and SMNVEV (reference sequence). This CDR3 has 16 amino acids. V trimming: 5 bases; J trimming: 7 bases; junction bases outside the gene matches: 11. The CDR3 sequence: CASSTPPRDRGNEQFF. The CDR3 region has the DNA TGTGCCAGCAGTACACCTCCCCGGGACAGGGGAAATGAGCAGTTCTTC.

This chain links TRBV14 with TRBJ1-1, with a possible D match to TRBD1 (5 bases). The CDR3 consists of 14 residues. The V gene lost 4 bases and the J gene lost 1 base, with 10 bases spanning the gap. The germline V gene encodes CDR1 SGHDN and CDR2 FVKESK. CDR3 protein: CASSLQGGNTEAFF. The CDR3 coding sequence is TGTGCCAGCAGCCTCCAGGGAGGGAACACTGAAGCTTTCTTT. The full variable domain, its missing parts supplied by reference TRBV14 and TRBJ1-1, is EAGVTQFPSHSVIEKGQTVTLRCDPISGHDNLYWYRRVMGKEIKFLLHFVKESKQDESGMPNNRFLAERTGGTYSTLKVQPAELEDSGVYFCASSLQGGNTEAFFGQGTRLTVV.

J is TRBJ1-2 and V is TRBV30; no clear D gene. Per germline, CDR1 GTSNPN and CDR2 SVGIG (reference sequence). Deletions cut 0 bases from V and 6 bases from J, with 11 bases between. The CDR3 loop spans 13 amino acids. The CDR3 DNA follows: TGTGCCTGGAGTGTAATGACCTGGAATGGCTACACCTTC. Translating gives CAWSVMTWNGYTF.

This chain uses TRBV6-5 with TRBJ1-1; D not resolved. The V gene's germline CDR1 is MNHEY and CDR2 SVGAGI. V was pared by 6 bases and J by 7 bases, with 21 bases between. The CDR3 is 15 amino acids. CDR3 nucleotides: TGTGCCAGCAGCCCCACGGCAGGCTCTTGGGATGAAGCTTTCTTT. This gives the protein CASSPTAGSWDEAFF.

As regards this clone: This same CDR3 is encoded by further DNA sequences in the sample. The chain is built from TRBV15 and TRBJ1-1, with D possibly matching TRBD1 (6 bases). Trimming pared 1 base from V and 1 base from J, leaving 13 bases between. The CDR3 runs to 16 residues. Per the germline V gene, CDR1 is LNHNV and CDR2 is YYDKDF (reference sequence). CDR3 protein: CATSRGVQGRNTEAFF. In nucleotides, the CDR3 is TGTGCCACCAGCAGAGGTGTTCAGGGGCGGAACACTGAAGCTTTCTTT.

The chain carries TRBV5-6 and TRBJ1-2; a weak D match, TRBD1 (6 bases). The V and J ends lost 3 bases and 3 bases respectively, with 9 bases between them. This CDR3 contains 13 residues. Germline values: CDR1 SGHDT, CDR2 YYEEEE. CDR3 nucleotides: TGTGCCAGCAGCTATGACAGGTACTATGGCTACACCTTC. This translates into CASSYDRYYGYTF.